This is a list of T cell receptor beta chains from one sample in a study of blood T cell repertoires in COVID-19. Sequencing used immunoSEQ multiplex PCR; TCRdb keeps in-frame clones, though not all of them. This table has about half a million clones, 75% to 90% appearing once. Sequencing was carried out using peripheral blood. The source is a human donor in a cohort sampled during active COVID-19. Each CDR3 is given with its conserved first and last residue. D genes are given only for firm matches. Size is stated for part of the rows, as once, few or many counts, or as a class when the clone is expanded.

J: TRBJ1-2
V: TRBV19
D: TRBD1
size: .
CDR3: CASNNWGTDYGYTF
DNA: TGTGCCTCAAACAATTGGGGGACAGACTATGGCTACACCTTC

J: TRBJ2-1
V: TRBV5-1
D: TRBD2
size: .
CDR3: CASSPRTSGGNEQFF
DNA: TGCGCCAGCAGCCCTCGGACTAGCGGGGGGAATGAGCAGTTCTTC

J: TRBJ2-7
V: TRBV28
D: .
size: once
CDR3: CASSFIGHSYEQYF
DNA: TGTGCCAGCAGTTTTATAGGACACTCCTACGAGCAGTACTTC

J: TRBJ1-2
V: TRBV12-3/TRBV12-4
D: .
size: .
CDR3: CASSLGRNYGYTF
DNA: TGTGCCAGCAGTTTGGGCAGAAACTATGGCTACACCTTC

J: TRBJ2-3
V: TRBV5-1
D: TRBD2
size: .
CDR3: CASSGQLAGATDTQYF
DNA: TGCGCCAGCAGCGGACAACTAGCGGGAGCCACAGATACGCAGTATTTT

J: TRBJ2-1
V: TRBV28
D: TRBD2
size: .
CDR3: CASRTNSGGGYREQFF
DNA: TGTGCCAGCAGAACTAATAGCGGGGGGGGCTATAGAGAGCAGTTCTTC

J: TRBJ2-7
V: TRBV4-1
D: .
size: .
CDR3: CASSQARTLSYEQYF
DNA: TGCGCCAGCAGCCAAGCTCGGACTCTCTCCTACGAGCAGTACTTC

J: TRBJ1-5
V: TRBV7-2
D: TRBD1
size: .
CDR3: CASSHRRTGVNQPQHF
DNA: TGTGCCAGCAGCCACCGTCGGACAGGAGTCAATCAGCCCCAGCATTTT

J: TRBJ2-7
V: TRBV4-1
D: TRBD2
size: .
CDR3: CASSQPGLAGDSYEQYF
DNA: TGCGCCAGCAGCCAACCGGGACTAGCGGGCGACTCCTACGAGCAGTACTTC

J: TRBJ2-3
V: TRBV6-5
D: .
size: .
CDR3: CASSIQVGVDTQYF
DNA: TGTGCCAGCAGTATACAAGTAGGAGTAGATACGCAGTATTTT

J: TRBJ2-3
V: TRBV9
D: .
size: .
CDR3: CASSVEGSYRTDTQYF
DNA: TGTGCCAGCAGCGTGGAGGGGTCCTATAGAACAGATACGCAGTATTTT

J: TRBJ2-1
V: TRBV3-1/TRBV3-2
D: .
size: .
CDR3: CASSPASSGSNSYNEQFF
DNA: TGTGCCAGCAGCCCCGCCAGCAGCGGGTCGAACTCCTACAATGAGCAGTTCTTC

J: TRBJ2-7
V: TRBV15
D: .
size: .
CDR3: CAVRGGITYEQYF
DNA: TGTGCCGTGCGGGGAGGAATTACCTACGAGCAGTACTTC

J: TRBJ2-5
V: TRBV27
D: .
size: many
CDR3: CASSLGGARETQYF
DNA: TGTGCCAGCAGTTTGGGCGGGGCTCGGGAGACCCAGTACTTC

J: TRBJ2-1
V: TRBV7-2
D: TRBD1
size: .
CDR3: CASSLDRGPYNEQFF
DNA: TGTGCCAGCAGCTTAGACAGGGGGCCCTACAATGAGCAGTTCTTC

J: TRBJ2-1
V: TRBV30
D: TRBD2
size: .
CDR3: CAWSRSLAGAFYEQFF
DNA: TGTGCCTGGAGCCGCTCACTAGCGGGAGCTTTCTATGAGCAGTTCTTC

J: TRBJ2-7
V: TRBV2
D: TRBD1
size: .
CDR3: CASRGQGDYEQYF
DNA: TGTGCCAGCAGGGGACAGGGGGACTACGAGCAGTACTTC

J: TRBJ1-4
V: TRBV9
D: TRBD1
size: .
CDR3: CASSVWSGQSNEKLFF
DNA: TGTGCCAGCAGCGTATGGTCGGGACAGTCGAATGAAAAACTGTTTTTT

J: TRBJ2-1
V: TRBV29-1
D: TRBD1
size: few
CDR3: CSVEDIPGQSYNEQFF
DNA: TGCAGCGTTGAAGATATCCCGGGACAGTCCTACAATGAGCAGTTCTTC

J: TRBJ2-7
V: TRBV2
D: TRBD1
size: .
CDR3: CASMRGQTETYEQYF
DNA: TGTGCCAGCATGAGGGGACAGACGGAGACCTACGAGCAGTACTTC